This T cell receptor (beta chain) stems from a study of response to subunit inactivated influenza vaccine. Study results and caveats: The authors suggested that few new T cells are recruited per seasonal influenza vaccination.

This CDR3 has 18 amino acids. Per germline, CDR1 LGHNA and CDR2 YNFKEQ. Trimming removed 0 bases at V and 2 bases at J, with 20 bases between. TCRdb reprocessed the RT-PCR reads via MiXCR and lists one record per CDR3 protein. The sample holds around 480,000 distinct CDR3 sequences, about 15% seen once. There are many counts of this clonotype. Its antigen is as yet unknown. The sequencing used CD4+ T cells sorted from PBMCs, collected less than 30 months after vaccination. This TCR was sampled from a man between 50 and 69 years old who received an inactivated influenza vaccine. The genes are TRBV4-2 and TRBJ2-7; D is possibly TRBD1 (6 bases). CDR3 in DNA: TGTGCCAGCAGCCAAGACCTCCTAAGACAGGTCACGGCCTACGAGCAGTACTTC. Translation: CASSQDLLRQVTAYEQYF.